This record concerns one T cell receptor (beta chain) sequence. What antigen it recognizes has not been identified. No base-level quality is on record; no much larger clone is a single base apart. Hyperthyroidism patients were newly diagnosed, had a disease duration of under 2 months, and were aged 18 to 65 years. Exclusion was applied to patients with uncontrolled infections, other autoimmune diseases, pregnancy or lactation. Diagnoses relied on clinical symptoms, serum thyroxine and TRAb, thyroid ultrasound and orbital computed tomography. For progressor patients, blood was drawn at the first diagnosis of hyperthyroidism, before any ophthalmopathy symptoms had appeared. Ficoll-Paque density gradient centrifugation was used to isolate PBMCs from approximately 10 ml of fresh peripheral blood. Patients classed as progressors first received a Graves' hyperthyroidism diagnosis and then went on to develop ophthalmopathy during follow-up. Total RNA was extracted using Trizol reagent, and RNA quality was assessed on an Agilent 2100 Bioanalyzer.

These data come from a study of T cells in Graves' hyperthyroidism and ophthalmopathy (dated by TCRdb to about 2019). In the study overall: Peripheral blood samples were taken at the time of initial diagnosis, prior to any treatment. To identify distinguishing TCR V-J signatures, a discovery cohort of around 100 patients was used, comprising 43 with Graves' ophthalmopathy and some 57 with stable Graves' hyperthyroidism. The approximately 97 discovery patients were randomly divided into training and test sets at a 7:3 ratio. TCR Vbeta CDR3 sequencing of some 140 peripheral blood samples (43 ophthalmopathy, 75 or so hyperthyroidism and roughly 17 progressor patients) is reported in the paper. Once sampling was done, hyperthyroidism patients were given methimazole at a starting dose of 30 mg daily, whereas ophthalmopathy patients were given high-dose intravenous methylprednisolone. An independent validation cohort of around 20 hyperthyroidism patients and about 16 patients who later progressed to ophthalmopathy tested prospective prediction of ophthalmopathy. Thyroid tissue and blood T-cell repertoires from about six Graves' hyperthyroidism patients were also compared in the study. The full study reports these points: No statistical method was used to fix the sample size in advance, and group allocation was not hidden from the investigators. Most expanded thyroid clonotypes (frequency above 0.001) were also detected in blood, a finding suggesting that blood repertoires may reflect thyroid immune responses. In validation, the model predicted progression to ophthalmopathy with approximately 71% sensitivity and approximately 72% specificity, a median of around six months before onset. A model built on a 13 V-J signature distinguished ophthalmopathy from stable hyperthyroidism, reaching about 88% sensitivity and about 81% specificity in cross-validation and 80%/75% in testing.

In the germline V gene (reference sequence), CDR1 corresponds to SEHNR and CDR2 to FQNEAQ. From its cysteine to its phenylalanine, the CDR3 spans 14 amino acids. Only the CDR3 part of the read is kept: 42 bases, read in frame from the first base. Trimming leaves V shorter by 5 bases and J shorter by 8 bases, with the junction holding 7 bases beyond the gene matches. Amplification of TCR beta CDR3 regions was carried out from RNA transcripts. A first-round RT-PCR of the TCR CDR3 used the HTBI primer set with the Qiagen OneStep RT-PCR kit. The libraries were constructed in a second round of multiplex PCR and then size-selected and purified. The libraries were sequenced on an Illumina HiSeq2000 using paired-end 100 bp reads. Turning to the authors' computational methods: SOAPnuke was used to process the raw data, removing reads that contained adapters or uncalled bases, had a mean Phred below 15, or lacked an exact match to the constant primer or identifier. COPE v1.2.5 was used to merge the high-quality paired reads, and each unique nucleotide sequence was defined as a clonotype. Clonotypes were aligned to IMGT TRBV, TRBD and TRBJ reference segments using MiTCR v1.1. Only V-J combinations with frequency above 0.0001, covering 99% to 99.2% of repertoires, were analysed. The TCS score was defined as F50 (clonal expansion) divided by E x V (chaos), with BLOSUM62-based TCRdist calculated between CDR3 peptides within each V-J. Welch's t-statistics and random forest reduced 500 to 650 V-J features to fewer than 15, which were used in a naive Bayes classifier (R e1071). TCRdb ran its own pipeline on the public reads, namely fastp trimming at Q25 and MiXCR clone calling, and kept in-frame beta chains. One record per CDR3 amino acid sequence lists the most common genes and DNA. The V and J calls come from TCRdb's annotation, not from the publication. This sample is represented by about 360,000 distinct CDR3 sequences; 15% to 19% of them were singletons. Approximately 30% of the sample belongs to the ten largest clones.

Recombination connected TRBV7-9 to TRBJ2-1, and 9 junction bases match TRBD2. The sequencing input was blood. The clonotype originates from a woman aged 18-35 years with Graves' hyperthyroidism that later progressed to Graves' ophthalmopathy. DNA sequence: TGTGCCAGCAGCCAGAGCGGGAGGTTGGATGAGCAGTTCTTC. This yields the protein CASSQSGRLDEQFF.